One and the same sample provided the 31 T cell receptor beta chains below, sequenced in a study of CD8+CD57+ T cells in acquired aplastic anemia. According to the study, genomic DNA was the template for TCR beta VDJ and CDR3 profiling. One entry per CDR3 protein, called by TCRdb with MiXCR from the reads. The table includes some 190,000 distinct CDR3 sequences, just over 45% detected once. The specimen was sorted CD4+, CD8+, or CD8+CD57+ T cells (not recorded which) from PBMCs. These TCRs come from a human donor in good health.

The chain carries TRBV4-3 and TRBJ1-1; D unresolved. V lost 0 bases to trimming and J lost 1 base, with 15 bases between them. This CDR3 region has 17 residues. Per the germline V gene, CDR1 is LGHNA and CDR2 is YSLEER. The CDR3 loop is CASSQDSKPPRNTEAFF. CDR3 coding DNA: TGCGCCAGCAGCCAAGACTCTAAGCCCCCGCGGAACACTGAAGCTTTCTTT.

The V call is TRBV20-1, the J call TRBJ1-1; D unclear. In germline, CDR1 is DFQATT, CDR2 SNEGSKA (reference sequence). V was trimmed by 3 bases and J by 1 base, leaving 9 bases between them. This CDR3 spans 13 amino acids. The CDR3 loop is CSASSRRNTEAFF. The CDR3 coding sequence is TGCAGTGCTAGTAGCAGGAGGAACACTGAAGCTTTCTTT.

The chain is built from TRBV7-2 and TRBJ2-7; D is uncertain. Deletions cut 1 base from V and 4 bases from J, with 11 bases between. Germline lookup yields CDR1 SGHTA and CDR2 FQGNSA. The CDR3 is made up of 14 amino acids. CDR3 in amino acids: CASSLERASYEQYF. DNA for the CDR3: TGTGCCAGCAGCTTAGAACGGGCTTCGTACGAGCAGTACTTC.

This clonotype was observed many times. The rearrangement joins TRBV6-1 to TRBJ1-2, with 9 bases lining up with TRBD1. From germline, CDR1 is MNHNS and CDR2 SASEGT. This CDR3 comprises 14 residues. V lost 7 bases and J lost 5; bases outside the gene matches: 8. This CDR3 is CASTKQGARYGYTF. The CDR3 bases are TGTGCCAGCACAAAACAGGGGGCGCGGTATGGCTACACCTTC.

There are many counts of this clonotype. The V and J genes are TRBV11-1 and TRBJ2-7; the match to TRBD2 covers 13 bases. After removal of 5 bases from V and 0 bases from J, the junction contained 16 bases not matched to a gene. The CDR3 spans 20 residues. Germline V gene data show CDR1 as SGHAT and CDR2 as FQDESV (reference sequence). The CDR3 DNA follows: TGTGCCAGCAGCGCTAGCACTACTTCTGGACTAGCGGGAGTCTCCTACGAGCAGTACTTC. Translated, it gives CASSASTTSGLAGVSYEQYF.

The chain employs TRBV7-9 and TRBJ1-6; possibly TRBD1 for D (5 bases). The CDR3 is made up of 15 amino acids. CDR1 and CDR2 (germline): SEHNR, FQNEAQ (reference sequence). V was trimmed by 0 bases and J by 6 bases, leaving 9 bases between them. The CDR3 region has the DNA TGTGCCAGCAGCTTAGCGGGGGGAGGTAATTCACCCCTCCACTTT. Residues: CASSLAGGGNSPLHF.

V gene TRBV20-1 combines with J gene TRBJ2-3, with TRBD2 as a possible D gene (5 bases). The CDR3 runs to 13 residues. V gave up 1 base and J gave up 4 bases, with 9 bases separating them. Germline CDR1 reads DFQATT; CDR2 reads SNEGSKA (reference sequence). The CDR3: CSARGVGADTQYF. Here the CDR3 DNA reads TGCAGTGCTAGAGGAGTCGGGGCAGATACGCAGTATTTT.

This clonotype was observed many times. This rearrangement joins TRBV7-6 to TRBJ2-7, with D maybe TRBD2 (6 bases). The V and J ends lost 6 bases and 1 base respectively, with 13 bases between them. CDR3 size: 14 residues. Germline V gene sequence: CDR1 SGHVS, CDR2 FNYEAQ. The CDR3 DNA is TGTGCCAGCAGACCGGGAGCAAAATCCTACGAGCAGTACTTC. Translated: CASRPGAKSYEQYF.

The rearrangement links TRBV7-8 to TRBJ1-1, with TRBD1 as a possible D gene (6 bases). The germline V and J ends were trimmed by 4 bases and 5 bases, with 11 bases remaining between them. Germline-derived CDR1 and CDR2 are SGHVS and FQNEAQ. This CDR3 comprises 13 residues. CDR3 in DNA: TGTGCCAGCAGCTCCACAGGGAGGACTGAAGCTTTCTTT. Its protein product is CASSSTGRTEAFF.

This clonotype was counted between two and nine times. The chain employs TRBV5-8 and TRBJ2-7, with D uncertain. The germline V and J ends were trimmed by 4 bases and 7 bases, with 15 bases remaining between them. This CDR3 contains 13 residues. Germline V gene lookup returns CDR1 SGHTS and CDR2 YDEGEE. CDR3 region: CASSQGNKPEQYF. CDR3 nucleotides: TGTGCCAGCAGCCAAGGGAACAAGCCAGAGCAGTACTTC.

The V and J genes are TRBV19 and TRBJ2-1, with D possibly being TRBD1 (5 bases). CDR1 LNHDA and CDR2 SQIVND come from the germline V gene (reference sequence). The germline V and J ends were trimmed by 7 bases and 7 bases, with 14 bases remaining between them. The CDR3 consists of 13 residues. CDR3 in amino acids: CASTQGYLNEQFF. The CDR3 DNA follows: TGTGCCAGTACCCAGGGCTACCTGAATGAGCAGTTCTTC. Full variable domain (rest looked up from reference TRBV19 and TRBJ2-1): DGGITQSPKYLFRKEGQNVTLSCEQNLNHDAMYWYRQDPGQGLRLIYYSQIVNDFQKGDIAEGYSVSREKKESFPLTVTSAQKNPTAFYLCASTQGYLNEQFFGPGTRLTVL.

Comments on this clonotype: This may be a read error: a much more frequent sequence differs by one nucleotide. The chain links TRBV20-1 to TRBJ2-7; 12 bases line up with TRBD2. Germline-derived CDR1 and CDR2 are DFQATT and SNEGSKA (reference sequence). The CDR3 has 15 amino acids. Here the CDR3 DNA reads TGCAGTGCTAGTGAGACTAGCGGGAGTTTGTACGAGCAGCACTTC. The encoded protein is CSASETSGSLYEQHF.

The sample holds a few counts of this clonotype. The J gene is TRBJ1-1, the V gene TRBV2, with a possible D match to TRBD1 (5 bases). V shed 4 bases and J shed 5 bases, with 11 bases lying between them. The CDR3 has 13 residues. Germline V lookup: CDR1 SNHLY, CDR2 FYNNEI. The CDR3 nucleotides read TGTGCCAGCAGTGCTCAAGGGGATACTGAAGCTTTCTTT. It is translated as CASSAQGDTEAFF.

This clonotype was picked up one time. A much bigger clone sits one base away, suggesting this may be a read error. The CDR3, as DNA: TGCAGTGCTGCCCAAACAGCCTCAGGGCCTGGAAACACCATGTATTTT. Translation: CSAAQTASGPGNTMYF. The chain combines TRBV20-1 with TRBJ1-3; TRBD1 is a possible D gene (5 bases). This CDR3 is 16 amino acids long. Germline CDR1 is DFQATT and CDR2 is SNEGSKA (reference sequence).

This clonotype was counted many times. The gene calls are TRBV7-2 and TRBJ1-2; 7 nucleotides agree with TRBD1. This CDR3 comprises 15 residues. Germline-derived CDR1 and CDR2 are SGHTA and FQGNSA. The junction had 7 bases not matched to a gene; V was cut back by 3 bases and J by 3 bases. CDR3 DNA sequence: TGTGCCAGCAGCTTTAAACAGGGGAAGGACTATGGCTACACCTTC. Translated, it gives CASSFKQGKDYGYTF. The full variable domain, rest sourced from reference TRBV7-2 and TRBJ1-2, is GAGVSQSPSNKVTEKGKDVELRCDPISGHTALYWYRQSLGQGLEFLIYFQGNSAPDKSGLPSDRFSAERTGGSVSTLTIQRTQQEDSAVYLCASSFKQGKDYGYTFGSGTRLTVV.

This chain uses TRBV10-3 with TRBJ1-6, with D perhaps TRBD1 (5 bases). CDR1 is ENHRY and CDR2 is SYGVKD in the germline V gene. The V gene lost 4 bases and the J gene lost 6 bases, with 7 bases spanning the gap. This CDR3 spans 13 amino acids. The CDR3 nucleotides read TGTGCCATCAGTGCGCAGGGTAATTCACCCCTCCACTTT. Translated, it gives CAISAQGNSPLHF.

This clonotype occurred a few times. The CDR3 reads CATSRGRGEAFF. The CDR3 DNA sequence: TGTGCCACCAGCAGAGGGAGGGGGGAAGCTTTCTTT. The chain employs TRBV15 and TRBJ1-1; D may be TRBD1 (6 bases). Trimming took 1 base from V and 8 from J, leaving 8 bases between them. The germline CDR1 and CDR2 sequences are LNHNV and YYDKDF (reference sequence). This CDR3 comprises 12 residues. Variable domain in full (rest from reference TRBV15 and TRBJ1-1): DAMVIQNPRYQVTQFGKPVTLSCSQTLNHNVMYWYQQKSSQAPKLLFHYYDKDFNNEADTPDNFQSRRPNTSFCFLDIRSPGLGDTAMYLCATSRGRGEAFFGQGTRLTVV.

In DNA, the CDR3 is TGCAGTGCCCAAACTATACCTAACTATGGCTACACCTTC. It codes for CSAQTIPNYGYTF. The gene calls are TRBV20-1 and TRBJ1-2; D remains ambiguous. Germline values: CDR1 DFQATT, CDR2 SNEGSKA (reference sequence). The CDR3 totals 13 residues. Trimming took 6 bases from V and 0 from J, leaving 11 bases between them.

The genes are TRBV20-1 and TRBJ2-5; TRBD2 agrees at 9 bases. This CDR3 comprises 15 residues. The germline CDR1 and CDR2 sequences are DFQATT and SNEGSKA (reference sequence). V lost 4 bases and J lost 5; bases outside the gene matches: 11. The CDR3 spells CSAKNSGGPGETQYF. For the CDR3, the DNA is TGCAGTGCTAAGAATAGCGGGGGCCCGGGGGAGACCCAGTACTTC.

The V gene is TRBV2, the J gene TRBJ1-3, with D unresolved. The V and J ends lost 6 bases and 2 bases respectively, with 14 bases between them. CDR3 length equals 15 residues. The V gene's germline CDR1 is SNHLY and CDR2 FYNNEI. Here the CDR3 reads CASSSGKGTGNTIYF. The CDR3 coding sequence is TGTGCCAGCAGCTCGGGGAAAGGGACTGGAAACACCATATATTTT.

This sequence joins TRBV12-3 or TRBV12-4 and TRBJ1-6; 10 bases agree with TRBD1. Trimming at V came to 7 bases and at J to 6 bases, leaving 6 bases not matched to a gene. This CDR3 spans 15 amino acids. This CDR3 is CASKRQGASNSPLHF. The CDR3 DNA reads TGTGCCAGCAAACGACAGGGGGCAAGTAATTCACCCCTCCACTTT.

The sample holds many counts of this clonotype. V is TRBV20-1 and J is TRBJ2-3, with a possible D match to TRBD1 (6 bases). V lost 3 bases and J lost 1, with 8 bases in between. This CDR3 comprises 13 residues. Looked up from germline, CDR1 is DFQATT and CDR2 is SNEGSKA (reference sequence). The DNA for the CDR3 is TGCAGTGCTAGCAGGGGAGGCACAGATACGCAGTATTTT. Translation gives CSASRGGTDTQYF.

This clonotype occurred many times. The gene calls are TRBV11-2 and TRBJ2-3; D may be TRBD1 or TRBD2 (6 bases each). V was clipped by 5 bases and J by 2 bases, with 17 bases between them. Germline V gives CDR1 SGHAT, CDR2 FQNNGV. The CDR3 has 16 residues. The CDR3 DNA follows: TGTGCCAGCAGCCCCTCCTGGAGGGGGTCCACAGATACGCAGTATTTT. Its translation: CASSPSWRGSTDTQYF.

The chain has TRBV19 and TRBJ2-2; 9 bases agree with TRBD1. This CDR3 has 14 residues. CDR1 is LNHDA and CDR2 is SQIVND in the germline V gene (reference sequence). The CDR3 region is CARAPGQGAGELFF. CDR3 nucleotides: TGTGCTAGAGCCCCGGGACAGGGAGCCGGGGAGCTGTTTTTT.

In DNA form, the CDR3 reads TGTGCCAGCAGCGGCGGGAGGGCCTCATCCAATGAGCAGTTCTTC. It specifies CASSGGRASSNEQFF. The rearrangement links TRBV2 to TRBJ2-1, with 9 nucleotides matching TRBD2. Trimming removed 6 bases from V and 6 bases from J; junction bases left unmatched: 9. Germline assignment: CDR1 SNHLY and CDR2 FYNNEI. The CDR3 has 15 amino acids.

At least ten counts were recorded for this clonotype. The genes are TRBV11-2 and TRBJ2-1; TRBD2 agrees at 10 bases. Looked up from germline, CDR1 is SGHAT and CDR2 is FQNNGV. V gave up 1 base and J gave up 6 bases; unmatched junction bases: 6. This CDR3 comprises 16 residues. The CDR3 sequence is CASSLVGTSVFNEQFF. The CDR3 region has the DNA TGTGCCAGCAGCTTAGTAGGGACTAGCGTATTCAATGAGCAGTTCTTC.

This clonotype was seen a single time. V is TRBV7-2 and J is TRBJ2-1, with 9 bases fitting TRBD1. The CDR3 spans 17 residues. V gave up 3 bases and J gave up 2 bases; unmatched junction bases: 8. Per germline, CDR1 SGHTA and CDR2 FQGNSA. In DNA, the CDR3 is TGTGCCAGCAGCTTGGCGGCCGGGACAGGGCCCTACAATGAGCAGTTCTTC. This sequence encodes CASSLAAGTGPYNEQFF.

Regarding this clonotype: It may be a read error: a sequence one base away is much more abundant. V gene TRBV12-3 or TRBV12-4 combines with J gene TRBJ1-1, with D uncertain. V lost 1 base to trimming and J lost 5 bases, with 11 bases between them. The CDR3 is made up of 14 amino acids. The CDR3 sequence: CASSLGGGWTEAFF. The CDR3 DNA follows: TGTGCCAGCAGTTTAGGGGGTGGGTGGACTGAAGCTTTCTTT.

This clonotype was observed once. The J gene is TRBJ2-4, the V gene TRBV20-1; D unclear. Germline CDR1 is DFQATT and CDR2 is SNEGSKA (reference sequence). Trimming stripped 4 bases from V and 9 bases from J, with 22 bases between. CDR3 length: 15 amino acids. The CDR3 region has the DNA TGCAGTGCTACATGGCATTCGGCAGGAGAGAGCATTCAGTACTTC. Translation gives CSATWHSAGESIQYF.

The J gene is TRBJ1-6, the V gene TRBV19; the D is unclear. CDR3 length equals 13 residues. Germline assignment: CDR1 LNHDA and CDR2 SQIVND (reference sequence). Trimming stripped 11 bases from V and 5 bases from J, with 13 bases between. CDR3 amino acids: CAASTLDNSPLHF. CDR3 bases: TGTGCCGCGTCGACCTTAGATAATTCACCCCTCCACTTT.

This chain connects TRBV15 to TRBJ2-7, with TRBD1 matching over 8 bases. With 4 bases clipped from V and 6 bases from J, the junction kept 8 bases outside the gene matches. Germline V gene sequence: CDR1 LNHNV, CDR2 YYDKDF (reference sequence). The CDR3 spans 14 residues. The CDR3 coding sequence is TGTGCCACCAGCACATCGACAGGGGTGGGCGAGCAGTACTTC. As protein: CATSTSTGVGEQYF.